This TCR beta chain originates from a study of shared clonotypes between healthy human individuals. General study results and limits: Non-shared clonotypes displayed generation probabilities falling below those of clonotypes present in all four donors. Rarefaction gave evidence that sorted-subset sequencing remained incomplete despite large depth.

To note about this clone: Its antigen remains unidentified.

Selected positively for CCR7 and CD45RO-negative, naive CD8 cells excluded terminally differentiated effector memory CD45RA+ cells. Running of the assay took place at deep level. Repertoires were generated with immunoSEQ multiplex PCR, while TCRdb's copy carries only in-frame clones and drops some. This table has approximately 740,000 clones, roughly 92% appearing once. The CDR3 is made up of 14 amino acids. From germline, CDR1 is SGHKS and CDR2 YYEKEE (reference sequence). V was trimmed by 5 bases and J by 0 bases, leaving 11 bases between them. The source is a man between 25 and 39 years old in good health. The sample consisted of naive CD8+ T cells sorted from blood. The chain couples TRBV5-5 to TRBJ1-1; D not resolved. CDR3 coding DNA: TGTGCCAGCAGGTCGGAGGTCATGAACACTGAAGCTTTCTTT. It is translated as CASRSEVMNTEAFF.